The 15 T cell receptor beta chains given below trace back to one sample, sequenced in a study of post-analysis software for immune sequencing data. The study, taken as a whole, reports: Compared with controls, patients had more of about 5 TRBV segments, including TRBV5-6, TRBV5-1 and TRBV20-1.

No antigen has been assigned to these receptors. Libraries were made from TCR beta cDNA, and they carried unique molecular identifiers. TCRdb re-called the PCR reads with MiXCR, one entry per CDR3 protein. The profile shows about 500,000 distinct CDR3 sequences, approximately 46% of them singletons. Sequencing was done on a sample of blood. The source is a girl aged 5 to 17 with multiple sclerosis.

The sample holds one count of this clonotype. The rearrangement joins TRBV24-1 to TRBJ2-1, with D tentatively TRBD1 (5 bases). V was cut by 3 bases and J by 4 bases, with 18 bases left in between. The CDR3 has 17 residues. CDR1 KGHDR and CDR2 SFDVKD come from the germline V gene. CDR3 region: CATSDPLGAVWYNEQFF. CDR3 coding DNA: TGTGCCACCAGTGATCCATTAGGGGCTGTTTGGTACAATGAGCAGTTCTTC.

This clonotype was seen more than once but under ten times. DNA for the CDR3: TGCGCCAGCAGCTTGGGAGGTGTCATCAATGAGCAGTTCTTC. Amino acid sequence: CASSLGGVINEQFF. The rearrangement uses TRBV5-1 and TRBJ2-1; D is unclear. Between the trimmed V and J ends, which lost 0 bases and 6 bases, there was a span of 10 bases. Germline CDR1 SGHRS, CDR2 YFSETQ. The CDR3 contains 14 residues.

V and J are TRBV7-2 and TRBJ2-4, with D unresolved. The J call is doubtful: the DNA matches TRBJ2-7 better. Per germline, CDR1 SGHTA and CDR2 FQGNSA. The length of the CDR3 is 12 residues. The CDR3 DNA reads TGTGCCAGCAGCCTCCCTACCTACGAGCAGTACTTC. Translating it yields CASSLPTYEQYF.

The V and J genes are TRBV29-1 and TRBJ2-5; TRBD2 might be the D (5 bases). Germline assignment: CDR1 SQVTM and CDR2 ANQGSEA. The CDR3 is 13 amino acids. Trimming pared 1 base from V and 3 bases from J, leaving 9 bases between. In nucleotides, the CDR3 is TGCAGCGTTGAAGGGACGGGAAAAGAGACCCAGTACTTC. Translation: CSVEGTGKETQYF.

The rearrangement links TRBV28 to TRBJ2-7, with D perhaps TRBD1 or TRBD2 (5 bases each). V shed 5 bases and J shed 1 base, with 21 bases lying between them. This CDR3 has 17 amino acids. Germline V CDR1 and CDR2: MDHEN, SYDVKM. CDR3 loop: CASSRHWGRDESYEQYF. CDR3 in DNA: TGTGCCAGCAGTCGACACTGGGGACGGGATGAATCCTACGAGCAGTACTTC.

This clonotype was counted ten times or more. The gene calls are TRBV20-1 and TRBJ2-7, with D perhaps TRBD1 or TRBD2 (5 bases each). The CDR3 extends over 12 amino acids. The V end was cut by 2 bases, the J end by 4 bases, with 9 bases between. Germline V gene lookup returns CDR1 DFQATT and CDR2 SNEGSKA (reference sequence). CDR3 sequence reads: CSARRGEYEQYF. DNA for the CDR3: TGCAGTGCTAGAAGGGGAGAGTACGAGCAGTACTTC.

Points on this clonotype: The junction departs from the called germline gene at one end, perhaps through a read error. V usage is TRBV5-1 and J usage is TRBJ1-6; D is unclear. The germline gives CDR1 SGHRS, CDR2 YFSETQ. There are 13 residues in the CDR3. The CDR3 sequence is CASSLVSNSPHHF. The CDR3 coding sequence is TGCGCCAGCAGCTTGGTGTCGAATTCACCCCACCACTTT. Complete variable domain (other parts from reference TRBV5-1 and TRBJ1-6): KAGVTQTPRYLIKTRGQQVTLSCSPISGHRSVSWYQQTPGQGLQFLFEYFSETQRNKGNFPGRFSGRQFSNSRSEMNVSTLELGDSALYLCASSLVSNSPHHFGNGTRLTVT.

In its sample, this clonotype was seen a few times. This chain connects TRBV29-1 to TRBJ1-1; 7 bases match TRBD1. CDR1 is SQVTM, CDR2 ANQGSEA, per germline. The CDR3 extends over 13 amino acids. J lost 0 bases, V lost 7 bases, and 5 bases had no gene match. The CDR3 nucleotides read TGCAGCGGCACAGGGGTCATGAACACTGAAGCTTTCTTT. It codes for CSGTGVMNTEAFF.

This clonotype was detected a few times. This chain's CDR3 is CASSFGGGYTF. CDR3 sequence (DNA): TGCGCCAGCAGCTTTGGGGGTGGCTACACCTTC. The V gene is TRBV5-1, the J gene TRBJ1-2, with D maybe TRBD1 (5 bases). This CDR3 has 11 amino acids. Per germline, CDR1 SGHRS and CDR2 YFSETQ. With 2 bases removed from V and 7 bases from J, the gap between germline ends came to 6 bases. Full variable domain (rest looked up from reference TRBV5-1 and TRBJ1-2): KAGVTQTPRYLIKTRGQQVTLSCSPISGHRSVSWYQQTPGQGLQFLFEYFSETQRNKGNFPGRFSGRQFSNSRSEMNVSTLELGDSALYLCASSFGGGYTFGSGTRLTVV.

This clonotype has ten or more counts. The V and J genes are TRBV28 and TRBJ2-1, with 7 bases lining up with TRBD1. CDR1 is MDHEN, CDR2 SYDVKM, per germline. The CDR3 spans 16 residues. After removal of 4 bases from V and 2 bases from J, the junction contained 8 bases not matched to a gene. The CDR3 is CASSWVAGTAYNEQFF. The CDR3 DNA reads TGTGCCAGCAGTTGGGTAGCCGGGACAGCCTACAATGAGCAGTTCTTC.

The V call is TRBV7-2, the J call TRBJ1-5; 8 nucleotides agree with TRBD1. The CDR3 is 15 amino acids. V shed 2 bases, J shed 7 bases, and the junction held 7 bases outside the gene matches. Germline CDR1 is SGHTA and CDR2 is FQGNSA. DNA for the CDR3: TGTGCCAGCAGCTTAACAGGGGGAATTTACCAGCCCCAGCATTTT. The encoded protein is CASSLTGGIYQPQHF.

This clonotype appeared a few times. The CDR3 protein is CAITGGRYEQYF. The CDR3 DNA follows: TGTGCCATTACGGGTGGGCGCTACGAGCAGTACTTC. The chain has TRBV10-3 and TRBJ2-7; D not resolved. Germline V gives CDR1 ENHRY, CDR2 SYGVKD. The CDR3 extends over 12 amino acids. V was pared by 9 bases and J by 3 bases, with 12 bases between.

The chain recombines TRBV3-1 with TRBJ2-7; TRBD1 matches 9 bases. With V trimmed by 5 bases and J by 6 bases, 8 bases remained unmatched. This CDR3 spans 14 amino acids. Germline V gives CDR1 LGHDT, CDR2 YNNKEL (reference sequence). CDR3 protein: CASSFLDRGGEQYF. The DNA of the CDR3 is TGTGCCAGCAGCTTCTTGGACAGGGGTGGCGAGCAGTACTTC.

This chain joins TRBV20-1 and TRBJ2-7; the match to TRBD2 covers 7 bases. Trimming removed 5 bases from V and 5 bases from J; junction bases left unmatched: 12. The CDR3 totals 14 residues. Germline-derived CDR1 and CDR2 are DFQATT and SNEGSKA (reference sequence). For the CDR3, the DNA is TGCAGTGCTGGGGGGGTCTTTGGCTGGGACGAGCAGTACTTC. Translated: CSAGGVFGWDEQYF.

The CDR3 reads CASSFMNNYGYTF. The CDR3 DNA sequence: TGTGCCAGCAGCTTCATGAATAACTATGGCTACACCTTC. This sequence joins TRBV7-2 and TRBJ1-2; D is ambiguous. The CDR3 is 13 residues long. V was trimmed by 3 bases and J by 1 base, leaving 6 bases between them. Germline V gene data show CDR1 as SGHTA and CDR2 as FQGNSA.